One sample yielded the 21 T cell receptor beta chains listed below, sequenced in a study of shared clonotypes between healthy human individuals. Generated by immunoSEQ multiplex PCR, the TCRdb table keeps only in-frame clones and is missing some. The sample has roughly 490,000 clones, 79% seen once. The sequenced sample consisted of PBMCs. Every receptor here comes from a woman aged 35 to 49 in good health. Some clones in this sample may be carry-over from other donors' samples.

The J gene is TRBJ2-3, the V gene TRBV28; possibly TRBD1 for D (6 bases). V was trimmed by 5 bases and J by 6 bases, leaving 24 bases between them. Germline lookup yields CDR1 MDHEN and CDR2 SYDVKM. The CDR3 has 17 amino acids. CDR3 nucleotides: TGTGCCAGCAGTGCCCGGCCAGGGGCCACTGCATCGGATACGCAGTATTTT. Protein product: CASSARPGATASDTQYF.

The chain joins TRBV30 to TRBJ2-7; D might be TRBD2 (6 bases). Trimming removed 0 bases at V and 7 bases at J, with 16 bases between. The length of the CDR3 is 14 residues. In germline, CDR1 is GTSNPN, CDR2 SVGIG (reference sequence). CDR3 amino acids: CAWSVSAIRGEQYF. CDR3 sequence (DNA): TGTGCCTGGAGTGTGAGTGCGATACGGGGGGAGCAGTACTTC. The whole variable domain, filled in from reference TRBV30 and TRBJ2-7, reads SQTIHQWPATLVQPVGSPLSLECTVEGTSNPNLYWYRQAAGRGLQLLFYSVGIGQISSEVPQNLSASRPQDRQFILSSKKLLLSDSGFYLCAWSVSAIRGEQYFGPGTRLTVT.

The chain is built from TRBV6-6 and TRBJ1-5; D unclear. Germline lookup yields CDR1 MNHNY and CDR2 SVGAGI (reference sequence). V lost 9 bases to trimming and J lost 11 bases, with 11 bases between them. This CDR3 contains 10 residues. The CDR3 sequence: CASSGRTQHF. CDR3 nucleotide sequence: TGTGCCAGTAGCGGTAGGACCCAGCATTTT.

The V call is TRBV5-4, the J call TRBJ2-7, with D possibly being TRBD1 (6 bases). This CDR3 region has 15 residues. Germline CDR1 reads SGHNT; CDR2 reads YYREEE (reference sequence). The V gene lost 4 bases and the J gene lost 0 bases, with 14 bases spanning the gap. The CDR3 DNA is TGTGCCAGCAGCCAAAGACAGGCAGCCTCCTACGAGCAGTACTTC. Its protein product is CASSQRQAASYEQYF.

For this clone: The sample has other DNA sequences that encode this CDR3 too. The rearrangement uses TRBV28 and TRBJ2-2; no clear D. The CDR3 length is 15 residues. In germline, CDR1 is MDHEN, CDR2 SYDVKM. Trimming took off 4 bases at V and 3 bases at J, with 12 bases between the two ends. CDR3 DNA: TGTGCCAGCAGTTCCCCCGGTCAGCACACCGGGGAGCTGTTTTTT. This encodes CASSSPGQHTGELFF.

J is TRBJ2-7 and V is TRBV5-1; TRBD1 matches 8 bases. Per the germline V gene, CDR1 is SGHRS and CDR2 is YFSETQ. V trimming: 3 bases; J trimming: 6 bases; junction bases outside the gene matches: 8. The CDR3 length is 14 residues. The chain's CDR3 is CASSSWTGHGEQYF. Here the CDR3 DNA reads TGCGCCAGCAGCTCGTGGACAGGGCACGGCGAGCAGTACTTC.

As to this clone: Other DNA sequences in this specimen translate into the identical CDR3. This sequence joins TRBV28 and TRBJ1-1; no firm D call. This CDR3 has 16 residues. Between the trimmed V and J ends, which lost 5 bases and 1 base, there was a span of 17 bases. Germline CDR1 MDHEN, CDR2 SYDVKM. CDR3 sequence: CASSLGQTAWNTEAFF. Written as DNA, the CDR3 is TGTGCCAGCAGTCTAGGTCAAACCGCTTGGAACACTGAAGCTTTCTTT.

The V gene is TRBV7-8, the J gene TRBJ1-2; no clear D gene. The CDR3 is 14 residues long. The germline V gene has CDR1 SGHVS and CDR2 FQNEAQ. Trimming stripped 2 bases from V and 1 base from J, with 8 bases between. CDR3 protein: CASSLQTVNYGYTF. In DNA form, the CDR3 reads TGTGCCAGCAGCTTACAAACAGTTAACTATGGCTACACCTTC.

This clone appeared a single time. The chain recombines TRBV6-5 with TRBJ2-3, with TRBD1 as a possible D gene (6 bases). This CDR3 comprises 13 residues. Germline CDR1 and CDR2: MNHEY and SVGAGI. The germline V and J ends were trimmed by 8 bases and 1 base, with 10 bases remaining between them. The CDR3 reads CASGRGRTDTQYF. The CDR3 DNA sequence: TGTGCCAGCGGCAGGGGACGCACAGATACGCAGTATTTT.

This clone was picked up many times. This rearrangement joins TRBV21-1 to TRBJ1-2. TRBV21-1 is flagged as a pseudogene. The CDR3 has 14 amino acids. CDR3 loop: CASSKARVNYGYTF. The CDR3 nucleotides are TGTGCCAGCAGCAAAGCGAGGGTCAACTATGGCTACACCTTC.

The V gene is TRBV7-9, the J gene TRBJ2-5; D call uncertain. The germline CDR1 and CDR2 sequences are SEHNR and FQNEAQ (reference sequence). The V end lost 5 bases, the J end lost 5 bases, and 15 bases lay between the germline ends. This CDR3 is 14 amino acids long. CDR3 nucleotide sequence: TGTGCCAGCAGCCCGCGTGGTGTAACCGAGACCCAGTACTTC. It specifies CASSPRGVTETQYF.

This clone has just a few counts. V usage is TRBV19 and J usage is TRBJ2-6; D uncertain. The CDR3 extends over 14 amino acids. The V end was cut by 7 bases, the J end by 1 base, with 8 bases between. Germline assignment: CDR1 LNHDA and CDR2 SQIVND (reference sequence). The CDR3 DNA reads TGTGCCAGTAATTTAAGGTCTGGGGCCAACGTCCTGACTTTC. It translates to CASNLRSGANVLTF.

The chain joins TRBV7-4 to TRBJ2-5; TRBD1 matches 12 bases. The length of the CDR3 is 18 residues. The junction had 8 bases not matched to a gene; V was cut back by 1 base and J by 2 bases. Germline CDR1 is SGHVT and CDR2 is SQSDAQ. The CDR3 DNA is TGTGCCAGCAGCTTAGTCCCTAGGGACAGGGGGCCACAAGAGACCCAGTACTTC. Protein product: CASSLVPRDRGPQETQYF. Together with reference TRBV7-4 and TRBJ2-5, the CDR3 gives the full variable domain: GAGVSQSPRYKVAKRGRDVALRCDSISGHVTLYWYRQTLGQGSEVLTYSQSDAQRDKSGRPSGRFSAERPERSVSTLKIQRTEQGDSAVYLCASSLVPRDRGPQETQYFGPGTRLLVL.

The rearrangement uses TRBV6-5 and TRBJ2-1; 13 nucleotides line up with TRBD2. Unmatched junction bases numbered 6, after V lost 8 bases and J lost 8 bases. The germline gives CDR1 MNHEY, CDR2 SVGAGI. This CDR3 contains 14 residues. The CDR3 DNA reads TGTGCCAGCGGACTAGCGGGAGTTAAAGATGAGCAGTTCTTC. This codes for CASGLAGVKDEQFF.

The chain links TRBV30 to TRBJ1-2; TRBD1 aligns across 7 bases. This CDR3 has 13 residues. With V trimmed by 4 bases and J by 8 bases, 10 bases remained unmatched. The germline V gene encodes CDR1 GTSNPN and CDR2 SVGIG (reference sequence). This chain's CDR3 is CAWTLTGLGGYTF. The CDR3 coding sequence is TGTGCCTGGACCTTGACAGGGCTCGGGGGCTACACCTTC.

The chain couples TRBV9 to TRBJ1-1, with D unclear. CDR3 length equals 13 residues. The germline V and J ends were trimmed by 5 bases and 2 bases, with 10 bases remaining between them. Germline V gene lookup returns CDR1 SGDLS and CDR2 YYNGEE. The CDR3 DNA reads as TGTGCCAGCAGTCCAAGAAGAAACACTGAAGCTTTCTTT. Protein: CASSPRRNTEAFF.

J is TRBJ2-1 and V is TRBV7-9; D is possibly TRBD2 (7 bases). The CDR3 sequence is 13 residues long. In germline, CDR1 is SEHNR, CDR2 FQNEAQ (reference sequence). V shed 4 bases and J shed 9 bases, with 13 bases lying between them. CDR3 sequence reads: CASSSKGGTEQFF. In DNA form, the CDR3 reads TGTGCCAGCAGCTCCAAGGGGGGGACTGAGCAGTTCTTC.

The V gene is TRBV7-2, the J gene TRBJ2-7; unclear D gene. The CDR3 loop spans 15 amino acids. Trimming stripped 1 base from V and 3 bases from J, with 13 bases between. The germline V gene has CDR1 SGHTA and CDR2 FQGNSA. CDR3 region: CASSLDRGSLYEQYF. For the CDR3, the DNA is TGTGCCAGCAGCTTAGATCGAGGATCCCTCTACGAGCAGTACTTC.

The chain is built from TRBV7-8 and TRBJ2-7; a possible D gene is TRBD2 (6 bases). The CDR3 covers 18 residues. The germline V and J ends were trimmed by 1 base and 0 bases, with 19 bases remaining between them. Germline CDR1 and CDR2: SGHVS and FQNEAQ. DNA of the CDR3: TGTGCCAGCAGCTTAGGAGAGGCGGGGCCCGGGGGCTCCTACGAGCAGTACTTC. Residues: CASSLGEAGPGGSYEQYF.

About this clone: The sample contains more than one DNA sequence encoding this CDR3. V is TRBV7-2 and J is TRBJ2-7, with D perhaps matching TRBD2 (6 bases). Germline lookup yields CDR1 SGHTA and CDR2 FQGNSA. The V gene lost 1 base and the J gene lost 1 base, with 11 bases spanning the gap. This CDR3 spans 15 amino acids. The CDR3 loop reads CASSLETSGSYEQYF. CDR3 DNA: TGTGCCAGCAGCTTAGAGACTAGTGGGTCCTACGAGCAGTACTTC.

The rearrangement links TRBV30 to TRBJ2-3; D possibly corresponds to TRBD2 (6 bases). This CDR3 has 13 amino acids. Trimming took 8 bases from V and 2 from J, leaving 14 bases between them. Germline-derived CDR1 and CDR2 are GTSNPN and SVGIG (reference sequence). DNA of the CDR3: TGTGCCCGGAACCGGGACTCCACAGATACGCAGTATTTT. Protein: CARNRDSTDTQYF.